The 14 T cell receptor beta chains below come from one sample, sequenced in a study of shared clonotypes between healthy human individuals (TCRdb year 2020). Library generation was performed with the immunoSEQ multiplex PCR assay. TCRdb retrieved this table from immuneACCESS and kept in-frame rearrangements only. Not all clones are present; in checked studies, unresolved V genes account for under half, and no reason is known for the remainder. For this sample the table gives 400,000 to 550,000 clones, of which 70% to 80% were detected only once. The leading ten clones occupy 10% to 15% of the sample. Sequencing was carried out using PBMCs. These receptors were collected from a woman aged 35 to 49 in good health. Some clones in this sample may be carry-over from other donors' samples.

The table lists this clone with a count of one. V usage is TRBV27 and J usage is TRBJ1-5; no firm D call. This CDR3 has 17 residues. V was trimmed by 2 bases and J by 0 bases, leaving 14 bases between them. CDR1 and CDR2 (germline): MNHEY, SMNVEV (reference sequence). The CDR3 sequence is CASSLLRPSHSNQPQHF. CDR3 coding DNA: TGTGCCAGCAGTTTACTCAGGCCGAGTCATAGCAATCAGCCCCAGCATTTT.

The chain has TRBV7-9 and TRBJ1-2, with no clear D. CDR3 size: 12 residues. V was shortened by 1 base and J by 8 bases, with 8 bases between the two germline ends. The germline CDR1 and CDR2 sequences are SEHNR and FQNEAQ (reference sequence). CDR3 amino acids: CASSLETAGYTF. The CDR3 coding sequence is TGTGCCAGCAGCTTAGAAACAGCCGGCTACACCTTC.

This clone was seen a single time. The chain uses TRBV7-2 and TRBJ2-2; TRBD1 matches 8 bases. Germline values: CDR1 SGHTA, CDR2 FQGNSA. The CDR3 totals 16 residues. Trimming cost V 1 base and J 3 bases; bases outside gene matches: 4. In DNA form, the CDR3 reads TGTGCCAGCAGCTTAGTTACAGGGGGACACACCGGGGAGCTGTTTTTT. This codes for CASSLVTGGHTGELFF.

This clone appeared once. A far more abundant clone sits one base away, making this likely a read error. The same CDR3 can be traced to other DNA sequences in this sample. The V and J genes are TRBV28 and TRBJ2-1, with D possibly matching TRBD2 (5 bases). The germline gives CDR1 MDHEN, CDR2 SYDVKM. Between the trimmed V and J ends, which lost 4 bases and 1 base, there was a span of 14 bases. The CDR3 totals 16 residues. This CDR3 reads CASSYPHGGSYNEQFF. The DNA for the CDR3 is TGTGCCAGCAGTTACCCCCACGGAGGTTCCTACAATGAGCAGTTCTTC. The complete variable domain, with remaining parts taken from reference TRBV28 and TRBJ2-1, reads DVKVTQSSRYLVKRTGEKVFLECVQDMDHENMFWYRQDPGLGLRLIYFSYDVKMKEKGDIPEGYSVSREKKERFSLILESASTNQTSMYLCASSYPHGGSYNEQFFGPGTRLTVL.

The CDR3 bases are TGTGCCAGCAGTTCCGGACAGGGCCAAGAGACCCAGTACTTC. Translated, it gives CASSSGQGQETQYF. The chain couples TRBV28 to TRBJ2-5; 8 bases fit TRBD1. V shed 4 bases, J shed 1 base, and the junction held 2 bases outside the gene matches. The CDR3 spans 14 residues. Germline values: CDR1 MDHEN, CDR2 SYDVKM. Full variable domain (missing parts from reference TRBV28 and TRBJ2-5): DVKVTQSSRYLVKRTGEKVFLECVQDMDHENMFWYRQDPGLGLRLIYFSYDVKMKEKGDIPEGYSVSREKKERFSLILESASTNQTSMYLCASSSGQGQETQYFGPGTRLLVL.

This clone was seen a handful of times. The DNA for the CDR3 is TGTGCCAGCAGCTTCTGGGTAGCCAAAAACATTCAGTACTTC. Translated, it gives CASSFWVAKNIQYF. The chain has TRBV5-6 and TRBJ2-4; D gene ambiguous. The ends were cut back, 2 bases at V and 0 bases at J, with 6 bases in the middle. Looked up from germline, CDR1 is SGHDT and CDR2 is YYEEEE. The CDR3 spans 14 residues.

The CDR3 sequence: CASSGQENNEQFF. The CDR3 nucleotides read TGTGCCAGCAGTGGACAGGAAAACAATGAGCAGTTCTTC. The gene calls are TRBV6-4 and TRBJ2-1, with D perhaps TRBD1 (6 bases). The CDR3 contains 13 residues. The V end lost 4 bases, the J end lost 5 bases, and 9 bases lay between the germline ends. Germline values: CDR1 MRHNA, CDR2 SNTAGT.

This clone showed up many times. Other nucleotide sequences from this sample produce the same CDR3. This chain connects TRBV7-3 to TRBJ2-2; no firm D call. V was clipped by 5 bases and J by 6 bases, with 7 bases between them. Germline loops: CDR1 SGHTA, CDR2 FQGTGA. CDR3 length equals 12 residues. The CDR3 sequence is CASSLRPGELFF. Written as DNA, the CDR3 is TGTGCCAGCAGCCTCCGACCCGGGGAGCTGTTTTTT.

In regard to this clone: A junction boundary mismatches the germline segment, possibly from a read error. The chain recombines TRBV11-2 with TRBJ2-5; no definite D call. This CDR3 has 14 amino acids. Looked up from germline, CDR1 is SGHAT and CDR2 is FQNNGV. The CDR3 reads CASSLPLNQETQYF. CDR3 DNA: TGTGCCAGCAGCTTACCCCTTAACCAGGAGACCCAGTACTTC.

In its sample, this clone was seen once. The chain joins TRBV28 to TRBJ2-7, with D possibly TRBD1 on 6 matching bases. CDR3 length equals 11 residues. Trimming cost V 11 bases and J 6 bases, with 14 bases left between them. Germline loops: CDR1 MDHEN, CDR2 SYDVKM. CDR3: CAVQGFSEQYF. Written as DNA, the CDR3 is TGTGCCGTTCAGGGGTTCAGCGAGCAGTACTTC.

In nucleotides, the CDR3 is TGTGCCAGCAGCTTAGTAGGAGCGGATGCCCAAGAGACCCAGTACTTC. This codes for CASSLVGADAQETQYF. V and J are TRBV7-9 and TRBJ2-5; weak D call: TRBD2 (5 bases). The germline gives CDR1 SEHNR, CDR2 FQNEAQ (reference sequence). This CDR3 comprises 16 residues. V dropped 1 base and J dropped 1 base, with 13 bases sitting between them.

J is TRBJ2-1 and V is TRBV4-2; perhaps TRBD2 as D (6 bases). Germline V gene data show CDR1 as LGHNA and CDR2 as YNFKEQ. The CDR3 length is 16 residues. Trimming took 1 base from V and 2 from J, leaving 12 bases between them. CDR3 nucleotide sequence: TGTGCCAGCAGCCAAGTTTCGGCGGGACCCTACAATGAGCAGTTCTTC. Amino acids: CASSQVSAGPYNEQFF.

The chain links TRBV2 to TRBJ1-3, with D perhaps TRBD1 (5 bases). Germline assignment: CDR1 SNHLY and CDR2 FYNNEI. V dropped 8 bases and J dropped 4 bases, with 9 bases sitting between them. This CDR3 is 12 amino acids long. DNA of the CDR3: TGTGCCAGCCGGGCAGGGGGAAACACCATATATTTT. It is translated as CASRAGGNTIYF.

The gene calls are TRBV11-2 and TRBJ2-7; the D gene is possibly TRBD1 (6 bases). Germline V gives CDR1 SGHAT, CDR2 FQNNGV. V was pared by 5 bases and J by 4 bases, with 18 bases between. The CDR3 loop spans 15 amino acids. The CDR3 here is CASSRTGTTGYEQYF. In DNA form, the CDR3 reads TGTGCCAGCAGCAGAACCGGGACAACTGGTTACGAGCAGTACTTC.